One sample yielded the 10 T cell receptor beta chains listed below, sequenced in a study of CD8+CD57+ T cells in acquired aplastic anemia. The study profiled TCR beta VDJ and CDR3 using genomic DNA as template. Using its own MiXCR run on the reads, TCRdb lists one record per CDR3 protein. The sample shows more than 100,000 distinct CDR3 sequences, roughly 40% of them seen only once. Sequenced sample: sorted CD4+, CD8+, or CD8+CD57+ T cells (not recorded which) from PBMCs. The receptors stem from a human donor in good health, serving as a control.

The chain links TRBV4-1 to TRBJ1-6; perhaps TRBD1 as D (6 bases). This CDR3 spans 16 amino acids. The V gene's germline CDR1 is MGHRA and CDR2 YSYEKL. The germline V and J ends were trimmed by 2 bases and 6 bases, with 14 bases remaining between them. The CDR3 here is CASSQPTDSPNSPLHF. CDR3 coding DNA: TGCGCCAGCAGCCAACCCACGGACAGCCCTAATTCACCCCTCCACTTT.

The CDR3 reads CASSLGRGRGEKLFF. Written as DNA, the CDR3 is TGTGCCAGCAGTTTAGGTCGGGGGAGGGGTGAAAAACTGTTTTTT. This chain links TRBV6-5 with TRBJ1-4; D might be TRBD1 (5 bases). This CDR3 is 15 amino acids long. The germline V gene has CDR1 MNHEY and CDR2 SVGAGI. Deletions cut 4 bases from V and 7 bases from J, with 16 bases between.

This clonotype appeared a few times. The CDR3 does not close with the conserved phenylalanine or tryptophan, likely indicating a read error. The limits of the CDR3 on the DNA are not certain, so only TCRdb's listed CDR3 is given. This chain links TRBV19 with TRBJ2-7; the table's D gene call, TRBD2, was not cross checked with the DNA. CDR1 and CDR2 from the germline V gene are LNHDA and SQIVND (reference sequence). The CDR3 length is 8 residues, termini included. The CDR3 reads CASRPGAG.

This clonotype occurred many times. The rearrangement uses TRBV24-1 and TRBJ1-2, with TRBD1 matching 10 bases. The germline CDR1 and CDR2 sequences are KGHDR and SFDVKD. The CDR3 contains 12 residues. J was trimmed by 8 bases and V by 7 bases; bases with no gene match: 3. CDR3 residues: CATRGTGEGYTF. The CDR3, as DNA: TGTGCCACCAGAGGGACAGGGGAGGGCTACACCTTC.

The sample holds a few counts of this clonotype. A read error may be the cause here, since a much bigger clone is one base away. The chain recombines TRBV12-3 or TRBV12-4 with TRBJ2-7; D unclear. Trimming stripped 2 bases from V and 2 bases from J, with 10 bases between. This CDR3 has 14 residues. The CDR3 protein is CASSLIPPPYEQYF. DNA of the CDR3: TGTGCCAGCAGTTTAATCCCGCCCCCCTACGAGCAGTACTTC.

The rearrangement uses TRBV5-4 and TRBJ2-1; D is ambiguous. The V end lost 1 base, the J end lost 9 bases, and 14 bases lay between the germline ends. CDR1 and CDR2 (germline): SGHNT, YYREEE (reference sequence). The CDR3 spans 14 residues. Here the CDR3 reads CASSLSGQTPEQFF. In DNA, the CDR3 is TGTGCCAGCAGCTTGTCTGGTCAGACCCCTGAGCAGTTCTTC.

Comment on this clonotype: Being one base from a much bigger clone, this may be a read error. The V and J genes are TRBV12-3 or TRBV12-4 and TRBJ2-7, with TRBD1 matching 8 bases. The CDR3 sequence is 14 residues long. Trimming removed 3 bases from V and 5 bases from J; junction bases left unmatched: 6. CDR3 in amino acids: CASSLTGESHEQYF. The CDR3 DNA follows: TGTGCCAGCAGTTTGACAGGGGAGTCCCACGAGCAGTACTTC.

On this clonotype itself: The conserved phenylalanine or tryptophan normally closing the CDR3 is absent here, so this likely arose from a read error. This chain links TRBV3-1 with TRBJ1-1; D perhaps matches TRBD1 (6 bases). The CDR3 runs 16 residues. The germline CDR1 and CDR2 sequences are LGHDT and YNNKEL (reference sequence). Trimming shortened V by 3 bases and J by 5 bases, and 19 bases separated the two germline ends. CDR3 residues: CASSQFPGAVGTEAFL. CDR3 sequence (DNA): TGTGCCAGCAGCCAGTTCCCAGGGGCAGTGGGGACTGAAGCTTTCTTG.

In regard to this clonotype: Being one base from a much bigger clone, this may be a read error. Since no conserved phenylalanine or tryptophan closes the CDR3, a read error is the likely cause. The rearrangement links TRBV6-1 to TRBJ1-3, with a possible D match to TRBD1 (5 bases). This CDR3 has 16 residues. Between the trimmed V and J ends, which lost 1 base and 3 bases, there was a span of 13 bases. Germline V CDR1 and CDR2: MNHNS, SASEGT. CDR3 in amino acids: CASSEVGVPFGNTIYV. The CDR3 region has the DNA TGTGCCAGCAGTGAAGTGGGGGTACCATTTGGAAACACCATATATGTT.

The rearrangement joins TRBV10-3 to TRBJ1-5, with 8 bases that match TRBD1. This CDR3 comprises 14 residues. Germline assignment: CDR1 ENHRY and CDR2 SYGVKD. After removal of 10 bases from V and 6 bases from J, the junction contained 11 bases not matched to a gene. The CDR3 sequence is CASSLDRGGQPQHF. In nucleotides, the CDR3 is TGTGCCAGCAGCCTAGACAGGGGAGGTCAGCCCCAGCATTTT.